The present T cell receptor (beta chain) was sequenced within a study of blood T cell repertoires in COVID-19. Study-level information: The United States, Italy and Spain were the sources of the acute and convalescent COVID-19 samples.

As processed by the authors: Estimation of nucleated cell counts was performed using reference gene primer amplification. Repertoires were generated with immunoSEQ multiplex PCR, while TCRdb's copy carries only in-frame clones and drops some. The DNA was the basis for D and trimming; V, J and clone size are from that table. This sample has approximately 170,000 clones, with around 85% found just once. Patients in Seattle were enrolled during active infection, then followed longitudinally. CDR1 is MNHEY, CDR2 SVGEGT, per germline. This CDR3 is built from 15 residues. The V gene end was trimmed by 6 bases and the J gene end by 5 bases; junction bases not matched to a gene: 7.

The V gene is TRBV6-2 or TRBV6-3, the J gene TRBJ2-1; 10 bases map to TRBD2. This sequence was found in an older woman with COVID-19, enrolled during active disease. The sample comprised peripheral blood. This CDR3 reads CASSESGRAHNEQFF. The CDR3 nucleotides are TGTGCCAGCAGCGAAAGCGGGAGGGCCCACAATGAGCAGTTCTTC.